This record covers a single T cell receptor beta chain. Losses at the gene ends were 8 bases for V and 4 bases for J; bases not matched to a gene: 8. Germline-derived CDR1 and CDR2 are GTSNPN and SVGIG (reference sequence). This CDR3 is built from 13 residues. The data were obtained in a study of shared clonotypes between healthy human individuals. TCRdb's table, derived via immunoSEQ multiplex PCR, lists solely in-frame clones and lacks some. The table lists about 2,500,000 clones, roughly 92% of them singletons. The receptor was derived from a man aged 18 to 29 in good health. The specimen sequenced was naive CD4+ T cells sorted from blood. As for subset: CD45RA+ positively selected. The V and J genes are TRBV30 and TRBJ2-3, with 8 positions matching TRBD2. CDR3: CALGREVADTQYF. Written as DNA, the CDR3 is TGTGCCCTGGGGCGGGAGGTGGCAGATACGCAGTATTTT.